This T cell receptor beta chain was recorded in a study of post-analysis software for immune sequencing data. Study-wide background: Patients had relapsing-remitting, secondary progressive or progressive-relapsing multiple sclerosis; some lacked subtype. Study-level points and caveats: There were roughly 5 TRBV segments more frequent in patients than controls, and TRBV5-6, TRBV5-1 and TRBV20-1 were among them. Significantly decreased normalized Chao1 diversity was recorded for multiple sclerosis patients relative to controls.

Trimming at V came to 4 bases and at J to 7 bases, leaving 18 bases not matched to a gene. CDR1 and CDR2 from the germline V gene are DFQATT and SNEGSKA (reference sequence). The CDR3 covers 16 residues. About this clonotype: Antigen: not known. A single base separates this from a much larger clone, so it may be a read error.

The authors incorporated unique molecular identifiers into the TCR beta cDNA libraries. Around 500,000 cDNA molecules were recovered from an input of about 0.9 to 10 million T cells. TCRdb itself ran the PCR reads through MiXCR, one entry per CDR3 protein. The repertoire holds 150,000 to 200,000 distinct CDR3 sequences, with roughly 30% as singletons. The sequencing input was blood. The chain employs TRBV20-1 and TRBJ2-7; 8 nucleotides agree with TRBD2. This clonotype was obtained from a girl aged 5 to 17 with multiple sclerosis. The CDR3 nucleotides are TGCAGTGCTACCCGCAGACTAGCGAGTACCTACAATGAGCAGTACTTC. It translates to CSATRRLASTYNEQYF.